The rows below give T cell receptor beta chains drawn from one sample of a study of blood T cell repertoires in COVID-19. Measured with immunoSEQ multiplex PCR; TCRdb has only the in-frame clones, and not every one. The data hold about 82,000 clones, with around 81% observed a single time. The sample comprised peripheral blood. The source is a man older than 75 with active or convalescent COVID-19. The CDR3 runs from the conserved cysteine through the conserved F or W. D genes are given only for firm matches. Expanded clones get a size class; other rows say once, few or many, or leave the size out.

clone size	V gene	J gene	D gene	CDR3 DNA	CDR3 protein
-	TRBV6-5	TRBJ1-4	-	TGTGCCAGCCACAGGGTTCGGGAAAAACTGTTTTTT	CASHRVREKLFF
once	TRBV29-1	TRBJ1-3	-	TGCAGCGTCCAGGCAGTTGGGACATTTGGCACCATATATTTT	CSVQAVGTFGTIYF
-	TRBV29-1	TRBJ2-3	TRBD1	TGCAGCGTTACCGGACAGGGGCTCACTGTTACGCAGTATTTT	CSVTGQGLTVTQYF
-	TRBV28	TRBJ1-5	TRBD1	TGTGCCAGCAGTTCCCAGGACAGGGGGCTTGGTCAGCCCCAGCATTTT	CASSSQDRGLGQPQHF
-	TRBV5-1	TRBJ1-4	-	TGCGCCAGCAGCAGAAGGGAGGGAAATGAAAAACTGTTTTTT	CASSRREGNEKLFF
-	TRBV30	TRBJ1-2	-	TGTGCCTGGAGTGCCCGGGTCGACTATGGCTACACCTTC	CAWSARVDYGYTF
-	TRBV6-5	TRBJ1-3	TRBD1	TGTGCCAGCAGCAGGGGGTCAGTCTCTGGAAACACCATATATTTT	CASSRGSVSGNTIYF
-	TRBV25-1	TRBJ2-1	TRBD1	TGTGCCAGCAGTGAATCGGTACAGGGGGATGAGCAGTTCTTC	CASSESVQGDEQFF
-	TRBV6-5	TRBJ1-1	-	TGTGCCAGCACCAAGAGGGCGGGCTTTGAAGCTTTCTTT	CASTKRAGFEAFF
-	TRBV4-2	TRBJ2-3	-	TGTGCCAGCAGCCAGGGCAATGGGCAGGGTACAGATACGCAGTATTTT	CASSQGNGQGTDTQYF
few	TRBV6-5	TRBJ1-2	TRBD1	TGTGCCAGCATAACGGACAGGGGGAACTATGGCTACACCTTC	CASITDRGNYGYTF
once	TRBV24-1	TRBJ2-3	-	TGTGCCACCAGTGACCGGGGGACGTCAAGGACGCAGTATTTT	CATSDRGTSRTQYF
-	TRBV4-2	TRBJ2-2	TRBD2	TGTGCCAGCAGCCAAGATTGGCTCGGGGGGAGCGCGAACACCGGGGAGCTGTTTTTT	CASSQDWLGGSANTGELFF
-	TRBV7-9	TRBJ2-2	-	TGTGCCAGCAGATTACAGGGGAACACCGGGGAGCTGTTTTTT	CASRLQGNTGELFF
-	TRBV5-1	TRBJ2-3	TRBD1	TGCGCCAGCTCGTTATTTCCGGGACAGCTCACAGATACGCAGTATTTT	CASSLFPGQLTDTQYF
-	TRBV28	TRBJ1-6	-	TGTGCCAGCAGTTTATCTAGGGTGCGGGCACCCCTCCACTTT	CASSLSRVRAPLHF
-	TRBV27	TRBJ1-2	-	TGTGCCAGCAGTTCACAGGGAGCCTATGGCTACACCTTC	CASSSQGAYGYTF
-	TRBV7-2	TRBJ1-5	TRBD1	TGTGCCAGCAGCTATTGGACAGGGATAAGCAATCAGCCCCAGCATTTT	CASSYWTGISNQPQHF
-	TRBV12-3/TRBV12-4	TRBJ2-5	-	TGTGCCAGCAGTTTAGGAGTTCAAGAGACCCAGTACTTC	CASSLGVQETQYF
-	TRBV11-3	TRBJ2-5	TRBD2	TGTGCCAGCAGTGTAGCGGGAGGACGAGAGACCCAGTACTTC	CASSVAGGRETQYF
-	TRBV5-4	TRBJ2-2	-	TGTGCCAGCAGCTTGGATTTAAACAGGTTCGGCACCGGGGAGCTGTTTTTT	CASSLDLNRFGTGELFF
-	TRBV27	TRBJ1-4	-	TGTGCCAGCAGTTCCATCCAGGGGACAACTTACAAACTGTTTTTT	CASSSIQGTTYKLFF
once	TRBV5-1	TRBJ2-3	-	TGCGCCAGCAGCCTCTGGAACGCCGCGGGGCTGGGGACAGATACGCAGTATTTT	CASSLWNAAGLGTDTQYF
-	TRBV3-1/TRBV3-2	TRBJ2-5	TRBD2	TGTGCCAGCAGCCTCCGGCTAGCGGGGCAAGAGACCCAGTACTTC	CASSLRLAGQETQYF
-	TRBV19	TRBJ1-6	-	TGTGCCAGTAGCCTATTGGGTTCGGGTGATTCACCCCTCCACTTT	CASSLLGSGDSPLHF
-	TRBV11-2	TRBJ1-6	TRBD1	TGTGCCAGCAAGGGACAGGGAAATTCACCCCTCCACTTT	CASKGQGNSPLHF
-	TRBV5-8	TRBJ1-2	-	TGTGCCAGCAGCCCGCTTGGCCGAGGCTACACCTTC	CASSPLGRGYTF
-	TRBV18	TRBJ2-2	TRBD1	TGTGCCAGCTCACCACCCCTGGGGACAGAGAACACCGGGGAGCTGTTTTTT	CASSPPLGTENTGELFF
-	TRBV5-1	TRBJ1-3	TRBD1	TGCGCCAGCAGCCCAAGGACAGGCAAACTCCGCTCTGGAAACACCATATATTTT	CASSPRTGKLRSGNTIYF
-	TRBV11-2	TRBJ1-3	-	TGTGCCAGCAGCTTAGGGACAGCTCCCTCTGGAAACACCATATATTTT	CASSLGTAPSGNTIYF
-	TRBV24-1	TRBJ2-5	-	TGTGCCACCAGTGATTTCGGTCTGGGACATCAAGAGACCCAGTACTTC	CATSDFGLGHQETQYF
-	TRBV6-6	TRBJ1-6	TRBD1	TGTGCCAGCAGTTATCGGCAGGGGGCTTCACCCCTCCACTTT	CASSYRQGASPLHF
-	TRBV6-2/TRBV6-3	TRBJ1-5	TRBD1	TGTGCCAGCAGCACAGGGGTCAATCGGCCCCAGCATTTT	CASSTGVNRPQHF
-	TRBV7-2	TRBJ1-1	-	TGTGCCAGCAGCCGGGGGGGCATCCGGGCTGAAGCTTTCTTT	CASSRGGIRAEAFF
few	TRBV19	TRBJ1-5	-	TGTGCCAGTAGACCCCCGGGGGGGGTCAATCAGCCCCAGCATTTT	CASRPPGGVNQPQHF
-	TRBV5-1	TRBJ2-1	TRBD2	TGCGCCAGCAGCTTGGTCGGCGGGAGCTCCTACAATGAGCAGTTCTTC	CASSLVGGSSYNEQFF
-	TRBV29-1	TRBJ1-3	-	TGCAGCGGCAGAACGAGCTATCGGGACACCATATATTTT	CSGRTSYRDTIYF
-	TRBV27	TRBJ1-1	-	TGTGCCAGCAGCGGCGACAACCCGAACACTGAAGCTTTCTTT	CASSGDNPNTEAFF
few	TRBV24-1	TRBJ2-2	-	TGTGCCACCAGTAGGGGCGCACTCAACACCGGGGAGCTGTTTTTT	CATSRGALNTGELFF
-	TRBV5-8	TRBJ2-1	-	TGTGCCAGCAGCTTGGGGAGATCCTACAATGAGCAGTTCTTC	CASSLGRSYNEQFF
-	TRBV25-1	TRBJ2-5	TRBD1	TGTGCCAGCAGTGAGTACACAGGGGTAGGAGAGACCCAGTACTTC	CASSEYTGVGETQYF
-	TRBV10-3	TRBJ2-5	-	TGTGCCATCAGTTCGGGGGAGACCCAGTACTTC	CAISSGETQYF
-	TRBV19	TRBJ2-5	-	TGTGCCAGTAGTATAGGACTAGGTAGTGAGACCCAGTACTTC	CASSIGLGSETQYF
-	TRBV4-1	TRBJ1-4	-	TGCGCCAGCAGCCAAGATTCCGGGTCAACTAATGAAAAACTGTTTTTT	CASSQDSGSTNEKLFF
-	TRBV28	TRBJ1-2	TRBD1	TGTGCCAGCGACAGGGGGAGCCCTGGCTACACCTTC	CASDRGSPGYTF
-	TRBV6-6	TRBJ2-5	TRBD2	TGTGCCAGCAGTGGGACTAGCGGGGGGGCCTATGAGACCCAGTACTTC	CASSGTSGGAYETQYF
-	TRBV19	TRBJ2-3	TRBD1	TGTGCCAGTAGTAACAGGGGGCGTAGCACAGATACGCAGTATTTT	CASSNRGRSTDTQYF
-	TRBV3-1/TRBV3-2	TRBJ1-1	-	TGTGCCAGCAGCCAAGGCCAGGGGCTGACTGAAGCTTTCTTT	CASSQGQGLTEAFF
-	TRBV2	TRBJ2-5	TRBD1	TGTGCCAGCGGACAGGGGCGAGAGACCCAGTACTTC	CASGQGRETQYF
-	TRBV19	TRBJ1-5	-	TGTGCCAGTAGTATGGGACGGGGGAATCAGCCCCAGCATTTT	CASSMGRGNQPQHF
-	TRBV3-1/TRBV3-2	TRBJ2-1	-	TGTGCCAGCACCTCAAACGGGGGAGGCGGCAATGAGCAGTTCTTC	CASTSNGGGGNEQFF
once	TRBV18	TRBJ1-4	TRBD1	TGTGCCAGCTCACCACAGGGGACAGGGTCTGAAAAACTGTTTTTT	CASSPQGTGSEKLFF
-	TRBV5-1	TRBJ1-1	-	TGCGCCAGCAGCGTGGACTTGAACACTGAAGCTTTCTTT	CASSVDLNTEAFF
-	TRBV7-9	TRBJ1-3	-	TGTGCCAGCAGCTTAGGACATCTCTCTGGAAACACCATATATTTT	CASSLGHLSGNTIYF
-	TRBV5-5	TRBJ1-6	-	TGTGCCAGCAGCTTGTCAGTGAATTCACCCCTCCACTTT	CASSLSVNSPLHF